This TCR beta chain was obtained from a study of T cell responses to AZD1222 COVID-19 vaccine. Whole-study findings and limits: Repertoire samples came only from after the peak T cell response. Increases in Spike-specific TCR breadth and depth were seen after two AZD1222 doses.

A remark on this clone: The antigen remains unidentified.

Only in-frame clones appear in the TCRdb table, and some are missing; sequencing was by immunoSEQ multiplex PCR. The table lists 120,000 or so clones, 80% to 90% of them singletons, with about 1.6% in the top ten. Germline lookup yields CDR1 SGHNT and CDR2 YYREEE (reference sequence). The CDR3 contains 14 residues. The trim removed 5 bases at V and 3 bases at J, leaving 5 bases unmatched. The sequence came from an adult in good health. Specimen: peripheral blood, collected on day 0 of AZD1222 vaccination. This chain links TRBV5-4 with TRBJ1-5; 7 bases fit TRBD1. The CDR3 DNA sequence: TGTGCCAGCAGTCGACAGGGCCACAATCAGCCCCAGCATTTT. It is translated as CASSRQGHNQPQHF.